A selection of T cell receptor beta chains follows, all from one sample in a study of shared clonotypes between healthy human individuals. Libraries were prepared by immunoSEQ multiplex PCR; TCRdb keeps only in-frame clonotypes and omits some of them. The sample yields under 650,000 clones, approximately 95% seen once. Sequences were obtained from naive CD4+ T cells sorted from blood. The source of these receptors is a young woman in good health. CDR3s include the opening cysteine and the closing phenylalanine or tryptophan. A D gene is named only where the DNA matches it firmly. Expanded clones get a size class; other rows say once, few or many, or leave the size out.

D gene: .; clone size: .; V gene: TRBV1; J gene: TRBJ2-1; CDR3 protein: CTSSQVYNEQFF; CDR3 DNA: TGCACCAGCAGCCAGGTGTACAATGAGCAGTTCTTC
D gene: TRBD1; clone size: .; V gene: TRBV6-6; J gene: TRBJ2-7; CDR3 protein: CASSPGTGRSLYEQYF; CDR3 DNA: TGTGCCAGCAGTCCAGGGACAGGGAGGTCCCTCTACGAGCAGTACTTC
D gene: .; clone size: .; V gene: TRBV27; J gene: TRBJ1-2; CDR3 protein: CASSPRGALRGYTF; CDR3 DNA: TGTGCCAGCAGTCCCCGAGGGGCCCTTCGGGGCTACACCTTC
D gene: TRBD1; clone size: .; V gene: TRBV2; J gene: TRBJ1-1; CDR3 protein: CASTGTGAGTEAFF; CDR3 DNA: TGTGCCAGCACCGGGACAGGGGCGGGCACTGAAGCTTTCTTT
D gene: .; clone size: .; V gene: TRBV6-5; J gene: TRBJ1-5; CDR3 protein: CASSPGRENQPQHF; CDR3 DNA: TGTGCCAGCAGTCCCGGACGTGAGAATCAGCCCCAGCATTTT
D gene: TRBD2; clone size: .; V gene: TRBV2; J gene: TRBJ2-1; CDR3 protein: CASSGTSGSYNEQFF; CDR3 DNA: TGTGCCAGCAGTGGGACTAGCGGCTCCTACAATGAGCAGTTCTTC
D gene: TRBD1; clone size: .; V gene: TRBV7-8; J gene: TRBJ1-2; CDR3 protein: CASSRGRPGQGKGYTF; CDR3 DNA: TGTGCCAGCAGCCGAGGTAGACCGGGACAGGGAAAAGGCTACACCTTC
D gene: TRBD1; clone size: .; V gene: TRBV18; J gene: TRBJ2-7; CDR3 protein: CASSPGQGAYEQYF; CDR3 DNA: TGTGCCAGCTCGCCGGGACAGGGGGCTTACGAGCAGTACTTC
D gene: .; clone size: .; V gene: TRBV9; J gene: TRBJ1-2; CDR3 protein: CASSVLLGFGGYTF; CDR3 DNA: TGTGCCAGCAGCGTGTTACTCGGCTTTGGTGGCTACACCTTC
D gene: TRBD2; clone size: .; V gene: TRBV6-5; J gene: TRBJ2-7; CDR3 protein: CASSGLAGSLYEQYF; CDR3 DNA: TGTGCCAGCAGCGGTCTAGCGGGGTCCCTCTACGAGCAGTACTTC
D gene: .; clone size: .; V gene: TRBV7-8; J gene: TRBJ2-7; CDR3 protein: CASSAPRGRSYEQYF; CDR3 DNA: TGTGCCAGCAGCGCCCCACGGGGGCGCTCCTACGAGCAGTACTTC
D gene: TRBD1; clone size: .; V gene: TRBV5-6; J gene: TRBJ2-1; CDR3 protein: CASSLGGQSYYNEQFF; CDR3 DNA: TGTGCCAGCAGCTTGGGGGGACAGTCCTACTACAATGAGCAGTTCTTC
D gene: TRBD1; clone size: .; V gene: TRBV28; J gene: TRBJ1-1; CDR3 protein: CASRLQGAYTEAFF; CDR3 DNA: TGTGCCAGCAGACTACAGGGGGCGTACACTGAAGCTTTCTTT
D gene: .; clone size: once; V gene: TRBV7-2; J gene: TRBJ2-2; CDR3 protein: CASSKTGELFF; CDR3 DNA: TGTGCCAGCAGCAAGACCGGGGAGCTGTTTTTT
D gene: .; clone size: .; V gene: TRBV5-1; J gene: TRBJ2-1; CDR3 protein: CASNKELPLDNEQFF; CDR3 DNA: TGCGCCAGCAACAAGGAACTTCCGCTCGACAATGAGCAGTTCTTC
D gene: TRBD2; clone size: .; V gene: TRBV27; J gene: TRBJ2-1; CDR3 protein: CASSLRPLAGVLYNEQFF; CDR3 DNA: TGTGCCAGCAGTTTAAGGCCGCTAGCGGGAGTGTTATACAATGAGCAGTTCTTC
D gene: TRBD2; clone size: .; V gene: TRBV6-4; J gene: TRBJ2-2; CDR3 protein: CASRALAGVTGELFF; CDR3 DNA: TGTGCCAGCAGGGCCTTAGCGGGAGTTACAGGGGAGCTGTTTTTT
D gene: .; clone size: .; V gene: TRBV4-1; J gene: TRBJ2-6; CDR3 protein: CASSRLIGVRVSGANVLTF; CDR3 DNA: TGCGCCAGCAGCCGCTTAATAGGGGTCCGGGTCTCTGGGGCCAACGTCCTGACTTTC
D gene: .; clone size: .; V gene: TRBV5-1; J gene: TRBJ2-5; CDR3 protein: CASSLGAEETQYF; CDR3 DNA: TGCGCCAGCAGCTTGGGCGCAGAAGAGACCCAGTACTTC
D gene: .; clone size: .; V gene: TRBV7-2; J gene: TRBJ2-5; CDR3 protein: CASSHDPGETQYF; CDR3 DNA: TGTGCCAGCAGCCACGACCCCGGCGAGACCCAGTACTTC
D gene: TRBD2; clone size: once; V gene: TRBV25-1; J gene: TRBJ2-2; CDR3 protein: CASETSGRATGELFF; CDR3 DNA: TGTGCCAGCGAAACTAGCGGGAGGGCCACCGGGGAGCTGTTTTTT
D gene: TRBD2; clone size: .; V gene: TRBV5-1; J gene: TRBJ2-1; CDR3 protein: CASKGLAGIGEQFF; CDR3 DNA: TGCGCCAGCAAGGGACTAGCGGGAATCGGAGAGCAGTTCTTC
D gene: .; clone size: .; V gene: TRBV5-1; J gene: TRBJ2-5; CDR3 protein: CASTLTGQETQYF; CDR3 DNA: TGCGCCAGCACTCTCACAGGACAAGAGACCCAGTACTTC
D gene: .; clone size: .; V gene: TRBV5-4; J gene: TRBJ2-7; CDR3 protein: CASSFLDGTETYEQYF; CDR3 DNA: TGTGCCAGCAGCTTTTTGGACGGGACGGAGACCTACGAGCAGTACTTC
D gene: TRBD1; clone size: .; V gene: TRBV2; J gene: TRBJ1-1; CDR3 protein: CASSTHNLPGQGAGLSIWESAFF; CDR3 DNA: TGTGCCAGCAGTACGCACAATCTCCCGGGACAGGGGGCGGGTTTAAGTATTTGGGAATCAGCTTTCTTT
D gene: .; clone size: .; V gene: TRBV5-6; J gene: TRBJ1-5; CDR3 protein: CASSLYNSNQPQHF; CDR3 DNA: TGTGCCAGCAGCCTATATAATAGCAATCAGCCCCAGCATTTT
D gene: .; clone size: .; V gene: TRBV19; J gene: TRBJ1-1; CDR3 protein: CASSISGGQDEAFF; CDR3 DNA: TGTGCCAGTAGTATCAGTGGGGGGCAGGATGAAGCTTTCTTT
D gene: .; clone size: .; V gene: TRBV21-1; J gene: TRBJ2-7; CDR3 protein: CASSPNTDSHPFEQYF; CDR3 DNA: TGTGCCAGCAGCCCGAACACTGACAGCCACCCCTTTGAGCAGTACTTC
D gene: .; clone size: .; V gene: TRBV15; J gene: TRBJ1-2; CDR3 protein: CATSLEPEFNYGYTF; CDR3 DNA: TGTGCCACCAGCCTGGAGCCCGAGTTTAACTATGGCTACACCTTC
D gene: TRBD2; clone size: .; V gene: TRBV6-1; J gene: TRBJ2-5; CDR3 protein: CASSVASGSKTQYF; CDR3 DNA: TGTGCCAGCAGTGTTGCTAGCGGGAGTAAGACCCAGTACTTC
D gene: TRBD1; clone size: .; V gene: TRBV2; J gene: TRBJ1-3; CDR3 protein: CASSDRGLDGNTIYF; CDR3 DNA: TGTGCCAGCAGTGACAGGGGGCTAGACGGAAACACCATATATTTT
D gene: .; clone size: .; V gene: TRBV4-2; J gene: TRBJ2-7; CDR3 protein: CASSQVATRGVGSYEQYF; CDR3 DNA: TGTGCCAGCAGCCAAGTTGCTACCAGGGGTGTCGGCTCCTACGAGCAGTACTTC
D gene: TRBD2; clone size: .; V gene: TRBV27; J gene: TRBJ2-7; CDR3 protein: CASSFLAGSSYEQYF; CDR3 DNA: TGTGCCAGCAGTTTCCTAGCGGGAAGCTCCTACGAGCAGTACTTC